The TCR beta chain under discussion was sequenced for a study of control samples from healthy donors and cancer patients. The CDR3 sequence is 15 residues long. In germline, CDR1 is LNHDA, CDR2 SQIVND (reference sequence). The junction had 8 bases not matched to a gene; V was cut back by 7 bases and J by 5 bases. Clones were read by immunoSEQ multiplex PCR, and TCRdb kept only the in-frame ones, dropping some. The sample carries approximately 88,000 clones, approximately 90% recorded once. The J gene is TRBJ1-4, the V gene TRBV19, with 9 bases lining up with TRBD1. The receptor was derived from a woman aged 25-40 years in good health. The sample taken for sequencing was blood. The CDR3 sequence: CASKLAGTGNEKLFF. The CDR3 DNA is TGTGCCAGTAAACTCGCCGGGACAGGGAATGAAAAACTGTTTTTT.